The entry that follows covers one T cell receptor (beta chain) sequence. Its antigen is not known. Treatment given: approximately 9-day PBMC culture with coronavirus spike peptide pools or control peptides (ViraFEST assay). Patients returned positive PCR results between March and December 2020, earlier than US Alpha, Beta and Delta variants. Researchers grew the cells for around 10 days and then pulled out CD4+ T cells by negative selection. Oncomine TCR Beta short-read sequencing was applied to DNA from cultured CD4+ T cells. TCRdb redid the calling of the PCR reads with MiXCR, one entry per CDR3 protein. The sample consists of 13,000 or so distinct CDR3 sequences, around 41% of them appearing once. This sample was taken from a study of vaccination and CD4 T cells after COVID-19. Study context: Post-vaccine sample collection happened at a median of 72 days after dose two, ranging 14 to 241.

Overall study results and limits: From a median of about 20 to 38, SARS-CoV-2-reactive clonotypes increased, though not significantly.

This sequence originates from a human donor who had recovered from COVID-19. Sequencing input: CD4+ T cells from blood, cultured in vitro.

The CDR3 protein is CASSLGRGLQGYTF. The DNA of the CDR3 is TGTGCCAGCAGCTTAGGAAGGGGACTACAGGGCTACACCTTC. The gene calls are TRBV5-6 and TRBJ1-2, with D perhaps TRBD1 (5 bases). The CDR3 consists of 14 residues. V lost 2 bases to trimming and J lost 8 bases, with 16 bases between them. CDR1 is SGHDT, CDR2 YYEEEE, per germline.